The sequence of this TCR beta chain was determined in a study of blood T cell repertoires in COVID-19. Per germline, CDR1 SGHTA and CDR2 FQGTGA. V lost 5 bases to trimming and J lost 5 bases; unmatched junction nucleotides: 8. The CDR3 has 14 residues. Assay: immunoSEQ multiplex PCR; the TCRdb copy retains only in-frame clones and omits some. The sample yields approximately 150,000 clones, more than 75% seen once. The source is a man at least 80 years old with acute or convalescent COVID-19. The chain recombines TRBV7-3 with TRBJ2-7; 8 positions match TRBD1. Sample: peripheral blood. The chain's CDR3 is CASSPRQGADEQYF. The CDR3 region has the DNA TGTGCCAGCAGCCCCAGGCAGGGGGCGGACGAGCAGTACTTC.